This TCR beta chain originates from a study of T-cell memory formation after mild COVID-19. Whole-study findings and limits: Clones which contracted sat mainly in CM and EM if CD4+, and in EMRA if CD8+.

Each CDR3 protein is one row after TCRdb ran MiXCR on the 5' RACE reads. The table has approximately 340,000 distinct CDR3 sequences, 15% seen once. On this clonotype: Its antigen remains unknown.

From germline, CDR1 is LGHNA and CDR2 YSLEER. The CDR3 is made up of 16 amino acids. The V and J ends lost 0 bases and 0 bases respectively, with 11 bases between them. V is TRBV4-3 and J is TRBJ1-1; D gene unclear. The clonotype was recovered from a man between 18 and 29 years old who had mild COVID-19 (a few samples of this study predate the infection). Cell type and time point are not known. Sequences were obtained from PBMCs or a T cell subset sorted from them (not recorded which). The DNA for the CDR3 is TGCGCCAGCAGCCAAGATTGGGAACGGATGAACACTGAAGCTTTCTTT. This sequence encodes CASSQDWERMNTEAFF.